This TCR beta chain emerged from a study of CD8+CD57+ T cells in acquired aplastic anemia. Study-wide results and limits: Simpson's diversity of CD8+ cells was not significantly different in patients compared with controls. Around 30 sequences, all CD8+ CDR3, were shared between patients and controls.

This clonotype was counted at least ten times. The antigen is undetermined. The germline gives CDR1 SGHVS, CDR2 FQNEAQ. V shed 5 bases and J shed 2 bases, with 15 bases lying between them. The CDR3 is 15 residues long. Whoever was chosen for sequencing had shown CD8+CD57+ cell expansion by flow cytometry. Profiling of TCR beta VDJ combinations and CDR3 sequences used genomic DNA as template. TCRdb redid the calling of the reads with MiXCR, one entry per CDR3 protein. The sample has roughly 180,000 distinct CDR3 sequences; nearly 50% are singletons. This sequence originates from a human donor with aplastic anemia. Sample: sorted CD4+, CD8+, or CD8+CD57+ T cells (not recorded which) from PBMCs. The rearrangement joins TRBV7-8 to TRBJ1-1, with D perhaps TRBD1 (6 bases). The CDR3 loop reads CASSTRGGRNTEAFF. CDR3 bases: TGTGCCAGCAGCACCCGAGGGGGACGTAACACTGAAGCTTTCTTT.